This T cell receptor beta chain was captured in a study of T cell repertoires in cytomegalovirus infection. Germline V gene sequence: CDR1 SGHTA, CDR2 FQGTGA. There are 13 residues in the CDR3. V dropped 4 bases and J dropped 5 bases, with 11 bases sitting between them. TCRdb itself ran the reads through MiXCR, one entry per CDR3 protein. The sample has around 740,000 distinct CDR3 sequences, roughly 36% seen once. The sequenced sample was PBMCs. The sequence came from a human donor in good health (CMV status not recorded). Some clones in this sample may be carry-over from other donors' samples. This chain links TRBV7-3 with TRBJ2-5; D might be TRBD1 (6 bases). The CDR3 sequence: CASSYGQRETQYF. The CDR3 nucleotides read TGTGCCAGCAGCTACGGACAGAGGGAGACCCAGTACTTC.